This T cell receptor beta chain appears in the sequencing data of a study of neurological immune-mediated disorders (dated by TCRdb to the late 2010s). Context from the whole study: Of the roughly 35 multiple sclerosis patients, about 31 had relapsing-remitting MS and 3 had secondary progressive MS. The study compared peripheral blood TCR-beta repertoires of HTLV-I-associated myelopathy (HAM/TSP) patients, multiple sclerosis patients and healthy controls using UMI-based sequencing. Alongside PBMC samples, the set of 80 to 130 TCR-beta libraries contained longitudinal samples, technical triplicates, and paired CD4+ and CD8+ T-cell subsets that had been sorted. The cohort included around 70 subjects: about 15 with HAM/TSP, some 35 with multiple sclerosis, and roughly 20 healthy controls.

Germline trimming: 6 bases from V, 3 bases from J; junction bases outside gene matches: 12. The CDR3 covers 16 residues, taking in both the cysteine and the phenylalanine. Of all the DNA, just the CDR3 is kept, 48 bases in frame from base 1. cDNA was synthesized by template-switch 5'RACE using a primer with a 10-nucleotide random unique molecular identifier that tagged each TCR transcript. Every sequencing run covered 15-18 subjects and yielded more than 160 million TCR-beta sequences. The RNeasy kit was used to extract total RNA. The KAPA Real-time Library Amplification kit was used to amplify TCR-beta VDJ regions with primers targeting the TCR constant region and the 5'RACE anchor. A first PCR added sample indexes and Illumina adaptors, and a second PCR then raised library yield. After purification with Ampure beads, the TCR product of roughly 650 bp was size-selected on a 2% E-gel SizeSelection system. Before pooling, libraries had their quality checked on a Bioanalyzer, their concentration measured with Qubit, and their quantity determined with the Kapa Library Quantification kit. An Illumina HiSeq 2500 was used to sequence the libraries paired-end at 2 x 150 bp. To increase sequence diversity, roughly 24-31% phiX was spiked into each library pool. Per the source publication's procedure: The UMI-based MiGEC pipeline processed quality-filtered reads and removed over 80% of raw TCR sequences during error correction. VDJ genes were aligned to IMGT germline references, and each clonotype was defined by a unique CDR3 amino acid sequence together with V-J genes. Clonal expansion, Shannon diversity and CDR3 relatedness (CalcPairwiseDistances, ClusterSamples) were evaluated with VDJtools, and phylogenetic trees were built with CLCbio workbench. A clone was classed as expanded if it had 8 or more unique UMIs, a cutoff based on coefficient-of-variation modelling across technical triplicates. TCRdb cleaned the public reads at Q25 with fastp, built clones with MiXCR and kept in-frame beta chains. Records with the same CDR3 protein are collapsed into one entry carrying the most frequent genes and DNA. V and J calls and clone size were set by TCRdb, not the authors. This sample holds 87,000 or so distinct CDR3 sequences; 3.5% were observed only once. The ten largest clones capture 5% to 7.5% of the sample.

Unsorted PBMC libraries were generated from 2 million PBMCs stored in RNAlater at -80 °C until RNA extraction. The multiple sclerosis patients were enrolled in a US clinical protocol that evaluated disease progression with magnetic resonance imaging. PBMCs were separated from peripheral blood using Ficoll-Hypaque density gradient centrifugation and then cryopreserved in liquid nitrogen. Points the paper makes about the study in general: No identical CDR3 amino acid sequences were shared among expanded clones across subjects, suggesting private TCR-beta repertoires in all groups. TCR clonal expansion was highest in HAM/TSP patients and lowest in MS patients, with MS patients falling below even healthy controls. No association of the MS cluster with clinical or MRI features was observed, and the need for larger cohorts was stated by the authors. Phylogenetic analysis grouped repertoires from 18 of 34 MS patients into a cluster of related CDR3 sequences, suggesting a possible repertoire-level signature.

In this sample, this clonotype turned up many times. Which antigen it targets is not known. Nothing much larger sits one base from this clone, and base qualities are not available. Sequencing was done on a sample of PBMCs. The clonotype originates from a woman aged 18 to 35 with multiple sclerosis. The rearranged chain carries TRBV12-3 or TRBV12-4 and TRBJ2-3, with 7 bases matching TRBD1. The nucleotide sequence is TGTGCCAGCAGCCCGCCCCCCGGGACAGCTACAGATACGCAGTATTTT. This translates into CASSPPPGTATDTQYF.